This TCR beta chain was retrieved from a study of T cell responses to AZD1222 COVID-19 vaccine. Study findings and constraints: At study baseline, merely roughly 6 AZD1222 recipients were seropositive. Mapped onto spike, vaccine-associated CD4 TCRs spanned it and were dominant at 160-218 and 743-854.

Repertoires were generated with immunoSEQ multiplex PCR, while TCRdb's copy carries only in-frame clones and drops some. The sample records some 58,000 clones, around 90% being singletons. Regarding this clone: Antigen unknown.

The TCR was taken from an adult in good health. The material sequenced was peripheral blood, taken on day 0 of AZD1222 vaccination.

The CDR3 spells CASSRDQGYYEQYF. The CDR3 nucleotides read TGCGCCAGCAGCAGGGACCAAGGGTACTACGAGCAGTACTTC. The V gene is TRBV4-1, the J gene TRBJ2-7, with D perhaps being TRBD1 or TRBD2 (5 bases each). Germline lookup yields CDR1 MGHRA and CDR2 YSYEKL. The V end lost 5 bases, the J end lost 3 bases, and 14 bases lay between the germline ends. The CDR3 is 14 amino acids.